The 26 T cell receptor beta chains below were found in one sample sequenced in a study of shared clonotypes between healthy human individuals. Only in-frame clones appear in the TCRdb table, and some are missing; sequencing was by immunoSEQ multiplex PCR. The repertoire holds under 650,000 clones, with 90% to 97% as singletons. The material sequenced was naive CD4+ T cells sorted from blood. The subset: CD45RA+ positively selected. These receptors originate from a woman under 40 in good health.

This sequence joins TRBV19 and TRBJ2-7; 8 bases agree with TRBD2. Germline CDR1 LNHDA, CDR2 SQIVND (reference sequence). This CDR3 contains 16 residues. Trimming removed 4 bases from V and 3 bases from J; junction bases left unmatched: 11. CDR3 DNA sequence: TGTGCCAGTAGTAGCGGGGGCGGGAGGAGGGTCTACGAGCAGTACTTC. It codes for CASSSGGGRRVYEQYF.

This clone was recorded once. V usage is TRBV5-1 and J usage is TRBJ2-6; perhaps D is TRBD1 or TRBD2 (7 bases each). In germline, CDR1 is SGHRS, CDR2 YFSETQ. Trimming pared 0 bases from V and 2 bases from J, leaving 24 bases between. The CDR3 extends over 21 amino acids. The CDR3 region has the DNA TGCGCCAGCAGCTTGGCCAATTCGGTGGGGAGGGGGCAAGCTGGGGCCAACGTCCTGACTTTC. It is translated as CASSLANSVGRGQAGANVLTF.

V usage is TRBV7-9 and J usage is TRBJ2-7, with TRBD1 identical over 7 bases. Germline CDR1 and CDR2: SEHNR and FQNEAQ (reference sequence). This CDR3 comprises 16 residues. The junction had 6 bases not matched to a gene; V was cut back by 0 bases and J by 1 base. The CDR3 nucleotides read TGTGCCAGCAGCTTAGCCACGACAGGGATATCCTACGAGCAGTACTTC. This sequence encodes CASSLATTGISYEQYF.

The rearrangement uses TRBV6-1 and TRBJ1-1; D gene unclear. Trimming left V 7 bases short and J 2 bases short, with 5 bases between. Germline-derived CDR1 and CDR2 are MNHNS and SASEGT. The CDR3 runs to 11 residues. The CDR3 bases are TGTGCCAGCAAGACTAACACTGAAGCTTTCTTT. It is translated as CASKTNTEAFF.

The chain links TRBV5-1 to TRBJ1-1, with 9 bases that match TRBD1. CDR3 length: 14 amino acids. Germline V gives CDR1 SGHRS, CDR2 YFSETQ. The J segment lost 4 bases and the V segment lost 2 bases, leaving 3 bases of the junction unmatched. The DNA for the CDR3 is TGCGCCAGCAGCTTACAGGGGGCGGTCACTGAAGCTTTCTTT. Translated: CASSLQGAVTEAFF.

This clone was observed a single time. DNA of the CDR3: TGTGCCAGCAGGGCAGGTAAGAGGGAGCAGTACTTC. It is translated as CASRAGKREQYF. The rearrangement links TRBV6-1 to TRBJ2-7; D gene unclear. Trimming pared 6 bases from V and 7 bases from J, leaving 13 bases between. Germline V gene sequence: CDR1 MNHNS, CDR2 SASEGT. The CDR3 loop spans 12 amino acids.

This chain links TRBV5-8 with TRBJ1-6; tentative D call: TRBD1 (5 bases). Trimming removed 4 bases from V and 7 bases from J, with 9 bases in between. The CDR3 spans 13 residues. Germline V gene lookup returns CDR1 SGHTS and CDR2 YDEGEE. The CDR3 nucleotides read TGTGCCAGCAGCCGGCCAGGGAATTCACCCCTCCACTTT. Protein product: CASSRPGNSPLHF. Complete variable domain (other parts from reference TRBV5-8 and TRBJ1-6): EAGVTQSPTHLIKTRGQQATLRCSPISGHTSVYWYQQALGLGLQFLLWYDEGEERNRGNFPPRFSGRQFPNYSSELNVNALELEDSALYLCASSRPGNSPLHFGNGTRLTVT.

CDR3 nucleotides: TGTGCCAGCTCACCTGCGGCTTTGGGAGCGGGAGGGTACAATGAGCAGTTCTTC. It codes for CASSPAALGAGGYNEQFF. J is TRBJ2-1 and V is TRBV18; 10 nucleotides match TRBD2. This CDR3 region has 18 residues. The V and J ends lost 3 bases and 4 bases, in that order; junction bases with no gene match: 12. Germline V lookup: CDR1 KGHSH, CDR2 LQKENI.

This clone was observed once. The genes are TRBV25-1 and TRBJ2-7; 13 nucleotides align to TRBD2. This CDR3 comprises 16 residues. Germline values: CDR1 MGHDK, CDR2 SYGVNS. V shed 3 bases, J shed 5 bases, and the junction held 7 bases outside the gene matches. The CDR3 sequence: CASSDLGLAGVNEQYF. The DNA of the CDR3 is TGTGCCAGCAGTGACCTAGGACTAGCGGGAGTCAACGAGCAGTACTTC.

The V and J genes are TRBV29-1 and TRBJ1-2; D is unresolved. CDR1 SQVTM and CDR2 ANQGSEA come from the germline V gene. The CDR3 consists of 12 residues. V gave up 5 bases and J gave up 3 bases, with 10 bases separating them. The CDR3: CSVLGQHYGYTF. CDR3 sequence (DNA): TGCAGCGTTCTAGGGCAGCACTATGGCTACACCTTC.

In its sample, this clone was seen once. This chain connects TRBV30 to TRBJ1-1, with a weak D call TRBD1 (6 bases). The CDR3 is made up of 15 amino acids. CDR1 and CDR2 from the germline V gene are GTSNPN and SVGIG (reference sequence). Trimming left V 4 bases short and J 1 base short, with 16 bases between. CDR3 DNA: TGTGCCTGGACTTCCCGGCGGACAGCGAACACTGAAGCTTTCTTT. Protein: CAWTSRRTANTEAFF.

The chain couples TRBV6-5 to TRBJ1-5; no definite D call. This CDR3 is built from 14 residues. Germline V gene data show CDR1 as MNHEY and CDR2 as SVGAGI. Deletions cut 5 bases from V and 1 base from J, with 9 bases between. The CDR3 loop is CASSPRNSNQPQHF. The CDR3 bases are TGTGCCAGCAGTCCCCGTAACAGCAATCAGCCCCAGCATTTT.

The chain joins TRBV19 to TRBJ2-1, with D tentatively TRBD1 or TRBD2 (5 bases each). The length of the CDR3 is 15 residues. Per germline, CDR1 LNHDA and CDR2 SQIVND (reference sequence). Deletions cut 5 bases from V and 1 base from J, with 12 bases between. CDR3 sequence: CASSEGRGSYNEQFF. CDR3 nucleotides: TGTGCCAGTAGTGAGGGGAGAGGGTCCTACAATGAGCAGTTCTTC.

The J gene is TRBJ2-2, the V gene TRBV10-1; D not resolved. The CDR3 runs to 13 residues. Germline CDR1 reads WNHNN; CDR2 reads SYGVQD (reference sequence). Trimming removed 2 bases at V and 5 bases at J, with 6 bases between. CDR3 residues: CASSERATGELFF. The CDR3 nucleotides are TGCGCCAGCAGTGAGCGGGCAACCGGGGAGCTGTTTTTT.

V usage is TRBV18 and J usage is TRBJ2-7, with D possibly matching TRBD2 (6 bases). V lost 3 bases, J lost 3 bases, and 12 bases lay in between. CDR3 size: 14 residues. Germline V CDR1 and CDR2: KGHSH, LQKENI. As DNA, the CDR3 is TGTGCCAGCTCACCGGGGGGACCCAACTACGAGCAGTACTTC. It translates to CASSPGGPNYEQYF.

This chain links TRBV11-2 with TRBJ2-3; weak D call: TRBD1 (5 bases). V lost 0 bases and J 2 bases, leaving 6 bases between the germline ends. CDR1 and CDR2 from the germline V gene are SGHAT and FQNNGV. The CDR3 is made up of 14 amino acids. This CDR3 reads CASSLDGHTDTQYF. The DNA for the CDR3 is TGTGCCAGCAGCTTAGATGGACACACAGATACGCAGTATTTT.

This clone showed up just once. The chain links TRBV12-5 to TRBJ2-7; 10 bases map to TRBD1. Germline V gives CDR1 LGHNT, CDR2 FRNRAP. The CDR3 runs to 16 residues. V was pared by 2 bases and J by 4 bases, with 8 bases of the junction left unmatched. For the CDR3, the DNA is TGTGCTAGTGGTTTGACCCCCGGACAGGGGGTTTACGAGCAGTACTTC. It codes for CASGLTPGQGVYEQYF.

The rearrangement uses TRBV15 and TRBJ2-5, with TRBD2 as a possible D gene (7 bases). CDR3 length: 15 amino acids. V lost 1 base and J 5 bases, leaving 14 bases between the germline ends. Germline CDR1 reads LNHNV; CDR2 reads YYDKDF (reference sequence). In DNA, the CDR3 is TGTGCCACCAGCAGAGGGGGAGGGGGACCTGAGACCCAGTACTTC. Its protein is CATSRGGGGPETQYF.

The gene calls are TRBV28 and TRBJ1-6; no reliable D call. The CDR3 runs to 12 residues. The germline V and J ends were trimmed by 4 bases and 9 bases, with 7 bases remaining between them. Germline CDR1 reads MDHEN; CDR2 reads SYDVKM. The CDR3 DNA follows: TGTGCCAGCAGTTCCCCCCCTTCACCCCTCCACTTT. Translating it yields CASSSPPSPLHF.

The chain combines TRBV2 with TRBJ2-7; 7 positions match TRBD1. Germline V gives CDR1 SNHLY, CDR2 FYNNEI. Trimming removed 5 bases from V and 4 bases from J; junction bases left unmatched: 8. CDR3 size: 14 residues. Written as DNA, the CDR3 is TGTGCCAGCAGTTCCGGGACAGCCTCGTACGAGCAGTACTTC. This sequence encodes CASSSGTASYEQYF.

V gene TRBV18 combines with J gene TRBJ2-7, with D perhaps being TRBD1 or TRBD2 (5 bases each). The V end lost 3 bases, the J end lost 6 bases, and 12 bases lay between the germline ends. Per the germline V gene, CDR1 is KGHSH and CDR2 is LQKENI. The CDR3 extends over 13 amino acids. The CDR3 reads CASSPYGAPEQYF. The CDR3 DNA reads as TGTGCCAGCTCACCGTACGGGGCCCCCGAGCAGTACTTC.

The chain joins TRBV7-8 to TRBJ2-1; TRBD2 matches 12 bases. The J segment lost 8 bases and the V segment lost 6 bases, leaving 14 bases of the junction unmatched. Germline V gene sequence: CDR1 SGHVS, CDR2 FQNEAQ. The CDR3 is 17 amino acids. The CDR3 protein is CASRRLAGDPRWHEQFF. The DNA for the CDR3 is TGTGCCAGCAGGAGACTAGCGGGAGACCCTCGGTGGCATGAGCAGTTCTTC.

The genes are TRBV5-1 and TRBJ2-2; D perhaps matches TRBD1 (5 bases). Germline assignment: CDR1 SGHRS and CDR2 YFSETQ. The CDR3 is 15 amino acids. The V end lost 2 bases, the J end lost 0 bases, and 8 bases lay between the germline ends. The CDR3, as DNA: TGCGCCAGCAGCTTTGACAGCCCGAACACCGGGGAGCTGTTTTTT. The encoded protein is CASSFDSPNTGELFF.

The V and J genes are TRBV4-2 and TRBJ2-3; no clear D. The V and J ends lost 4 bases and 0 bases respectively, with 14 bases between them. The CDR3 is made up of 16 amino acids. The germline V gene has CDR1 LGHNA and CDR2 YNFKEQ. The CDR3 DNA reads TGTGCCAGCAGCCGAACGAGCCGCGCTAGCACAGATACGCAGTATTTT. Amino acid sequence: CASSRTSRASTDTQYF.

The chain links TRBV5-1 to TRBJ2-1, with D maybe TRBD2 (6 bases). The germline V and J ends were trimmed by 0 bases and 1 base, with 11 bases remaining between them. Per the germline V gene, CDR1 is SGHRS and CDR2 is YFSETQ. The length of the CDR3 is 16 residues. The CDR3 nucleotides are TGCGCCAGCAGCTTGGTAGAGGGAGGATCCTACAATGAGCAGTTCTTC. Protein product: CASSLVEGGSYNEQFF.

Regarding this clone: The same CDR3 arises from other DNA sequences in this sample as well. V gene TRBV6-1 combines with J gene TRBJ2-7; the D gene is possibly TRBD1 (6 bases). V lost 5 bases and J 4 bases, leaving 9 bases between the germline ends. Germline CDR1 reads MNHNS; CDR2 reads SASEGT. The CDR3 is made up of 12 amino acids. The CDR3 spells CASSPQGYEQYF. DNA for the CDR3: TGTGCCAGCAGTCCACAGGGTTACGAGCAGTACTTC.